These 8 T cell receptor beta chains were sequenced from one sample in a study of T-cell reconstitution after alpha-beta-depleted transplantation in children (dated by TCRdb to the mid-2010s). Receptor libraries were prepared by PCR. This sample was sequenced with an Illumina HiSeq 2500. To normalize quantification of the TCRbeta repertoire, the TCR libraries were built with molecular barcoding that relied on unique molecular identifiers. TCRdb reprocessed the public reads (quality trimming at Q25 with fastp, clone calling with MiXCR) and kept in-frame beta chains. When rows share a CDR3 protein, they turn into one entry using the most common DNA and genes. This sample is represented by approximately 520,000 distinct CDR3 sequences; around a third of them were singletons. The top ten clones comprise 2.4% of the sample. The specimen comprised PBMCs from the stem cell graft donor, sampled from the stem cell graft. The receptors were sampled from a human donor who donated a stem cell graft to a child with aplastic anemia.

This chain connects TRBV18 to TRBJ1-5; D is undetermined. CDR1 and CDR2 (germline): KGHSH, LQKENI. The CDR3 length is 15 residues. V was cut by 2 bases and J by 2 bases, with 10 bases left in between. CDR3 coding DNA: TGTGCCAGCTCACCAGGCCCCGAGGGCAATCAGCCCCAGCATTTT. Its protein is CASSPGPEGNQPQHF.

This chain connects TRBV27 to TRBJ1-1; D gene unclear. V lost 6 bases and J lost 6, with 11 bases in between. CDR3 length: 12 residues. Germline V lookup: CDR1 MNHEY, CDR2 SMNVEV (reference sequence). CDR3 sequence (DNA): TGTGCCAGCAGCCAGCCTCAATCTGAAGCTTTCTTT. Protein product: CASSQPQSEAFF.

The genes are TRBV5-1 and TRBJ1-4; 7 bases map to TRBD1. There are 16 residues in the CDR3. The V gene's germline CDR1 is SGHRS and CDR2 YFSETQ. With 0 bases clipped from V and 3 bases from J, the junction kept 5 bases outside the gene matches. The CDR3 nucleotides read TGCGCCAGCAGCTTGGGGATGACAGGGTCTAATGAAAAACTGTTTTTT. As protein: CASSLGMTGSNEKLFF.

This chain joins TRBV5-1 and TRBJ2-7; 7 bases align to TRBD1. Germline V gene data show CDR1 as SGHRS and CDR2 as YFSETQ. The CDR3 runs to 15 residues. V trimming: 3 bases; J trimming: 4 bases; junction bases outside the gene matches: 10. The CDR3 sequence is CASSSFKGALYEQYF. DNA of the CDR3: TGCGCCAGCAGCTCGTTCAAGGGGGCGCTTTACGAGCAGTACTTC.

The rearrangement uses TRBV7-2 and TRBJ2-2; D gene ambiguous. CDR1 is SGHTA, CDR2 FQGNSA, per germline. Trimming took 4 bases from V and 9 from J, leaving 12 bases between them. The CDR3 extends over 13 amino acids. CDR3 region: CASSSSTNRELFF. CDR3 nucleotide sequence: TGTGCCAGCAGCTCCTCCACCAATAGGGAGCTGTTTTTT. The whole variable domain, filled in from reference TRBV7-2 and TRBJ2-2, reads GAGVSQSPSNKVTEKGKDVELRCDPISGHTALYWYRQSLGQGLEFLIYFQGNSAPDKSGLPSDRFSAERTGGSVSTLTIQRTQQEDSAVYLCASSSSTNRELFFGEGSRLTVL.

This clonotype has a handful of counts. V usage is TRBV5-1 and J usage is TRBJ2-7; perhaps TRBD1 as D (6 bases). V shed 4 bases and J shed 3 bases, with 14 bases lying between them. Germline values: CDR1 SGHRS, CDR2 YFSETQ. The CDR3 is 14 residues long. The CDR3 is CASSVSGQFYEQYV. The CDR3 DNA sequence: TGCGCCAGCAGCGTCTCGGGACAATTCTACGAGCAGTACGTC.

For the CDR3, the DNA is TGTGCCAGCAGTCTCTCCTTCGGGGCGAACACTGAAGCTTTCTTT. Amino acids: CASSLSFGANTEAFF. The rearrangement joins TRBV6-1 to TRBJ1-1; maybe TRBD1 (5 bases). Germline V gives CDR1 MNHNS, CDR2 SASEGT. Trimming cost V 5 bases and J 1 base, with 14 bases left between them. The CDR3 runs to 15 residues.

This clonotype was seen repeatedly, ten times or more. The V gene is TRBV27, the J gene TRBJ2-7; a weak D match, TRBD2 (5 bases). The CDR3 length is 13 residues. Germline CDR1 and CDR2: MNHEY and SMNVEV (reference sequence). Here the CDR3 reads CARRSTKTYEQYV. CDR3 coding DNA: TGTGCGAGACGGTCGACTAAGACCTACGAGCAGTACGTC.